This T cell receptor (beta chain) was profiled in a study of T cell responses to AZD1222 COVID-19 vaccine. General study results and limits: Of the AZD1222 recipients, only 5 to 7 were seropositive at baseline. A reported finding is that nearly half of spike-specific TCRs target unmutated variant regions. Clonal diversity may have been underestimated, and the donors were mostly white British, with more females than males.

Using immunoSEQ multiplex PCR, the repertoire was profiled, and TCRdb retains in-frame clones only, with some absent. The sample comprises more than 95,000 clones, 75% to 95% of which are singletons, and over 40% rests with the top ten. As concerns this clone: Its antigen is still unknown.

Sequencing used peripheral blood, obtained on day 0 of AZD1222 vaccination. The clonotype was recovered from an adult in good health.

CDR3 in DNA: TGTGCCAGCAGTGACGGGGATGAGCAGTTCTTC. Its protein product is CASSDGDEQFF. This chain uses TRBV2 with TRBJ2-1; weak D call: TRBD2 (5 bases). V was trimmed by 3 bases and J by 8 bases, leaving 5 bases between them. The germline CDR1 and CDR2 sequences are SNHLY and FYNNEI. This CDR3 is built from 11 residues.